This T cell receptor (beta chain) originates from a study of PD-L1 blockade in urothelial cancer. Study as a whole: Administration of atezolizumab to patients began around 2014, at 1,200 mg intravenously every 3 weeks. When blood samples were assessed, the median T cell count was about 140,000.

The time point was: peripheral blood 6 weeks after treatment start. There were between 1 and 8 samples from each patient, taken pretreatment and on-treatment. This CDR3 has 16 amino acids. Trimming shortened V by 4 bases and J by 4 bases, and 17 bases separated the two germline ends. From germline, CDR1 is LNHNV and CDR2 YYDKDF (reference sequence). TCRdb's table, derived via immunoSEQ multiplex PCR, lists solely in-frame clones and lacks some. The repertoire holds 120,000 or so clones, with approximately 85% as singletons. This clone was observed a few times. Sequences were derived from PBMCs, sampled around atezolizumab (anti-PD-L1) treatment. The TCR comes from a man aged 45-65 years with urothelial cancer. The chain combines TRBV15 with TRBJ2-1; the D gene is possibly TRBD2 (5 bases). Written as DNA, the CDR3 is TGTGCCACCAGCACCAGTGGGAGTTACCGATACAATGAGCAGTTCTTC. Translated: CATSTSGSYRYNEQFF.